One sample yielded the 27 T cell receptor beta chains listed below, sequenced in a study of OX40 agonist ivuxolimab in advanced cancers. Some clones are missing from TCRdb's copy, which holds only in-frame ones; the method was immunoSEQ multiplex PCR. This sample yields 70,000 to 95,000 clones, of which roughly 80% are seen a single time; approximately 7% belongs to the top ten. The sequencing used CD4+ or CD8+ T cells sorted from blood, collected in a trial of the OX40 agonist ivuxolimab. These receptor sequences come from an adult with an advanced solid tumor such as melanoma, head and neck, liver or kidney cancer.

The chain uses TRBV28 and TRBJ2-7; no reliable D call. V dropped 4 bases and J dropped 2 bases, with 15 bases sitting between them. Germline V gene data show CDR1 as MDHEN and CDR2 as SYDVKM. The CDR3 has 15 residues. The CDR3 reads CASSSPSGSPYEQYF. CDR3 sequence (DNA): TGTGCCAGCAGTTCCCCCTCGGGCAGCCCCTACGAGCAGTACTTC.

The J gene is TRBJ2-6, the V gene TRBV27, with a weak D call TRBD1 (6 bases). Trimming took 5 bases from V and 0 from J, leaving 11 bases between them. CDR1 MNHEY and CDR2 SMNVEV come from the germline V gene (reference sequence). CDR3 length equals 16 residues. In DNA, the CDR3 is TGTGCCAGCAGTGCCCAGGGGAACTCTGGGGCCAACGTCCTGACTTTC. This gives the protein CASSAQGNSGANVLTF.

Remarks on this clone: A single base separates this from a much larger clone, so it may be a read error. V is TRBV7-9 and J is TRBJ2-7, with D possibly matching TRBD1 (5 bases). Germline CDR1 is SEHNR and CDR2 is FQNEAQ (reference sequence). The CDR3 sequence is 11 residues long. Trimming left V 5 bases short and J 3 bases short, with 5 bases between. Here the CDR3 reads CASSDSYEQYF. In nucleotides, the CDR3 is TGTGCCAGCAGCGACAGCTACGAGCAGTACTTC.

The J gene is TRBJ1-4, the V gene TRBV7-8; no clear D. The ends were cut back, 5 bases at V and 8 bases at J, with 15 bases in the middle. The CDR3 extends over 14 amino acids. The germline gives CDR1 SGHVS, CDR2 FQNEAQ. The CDR3 reads CASSPSDNFEKLFF. In nucleotides, the CDR3 is TGTGCCAGCAGCCCCTCCGATAACTTCGAAAAACTGTTTTTT.

The V call is TRBV29-1, the J call TRBJ1-1; D ambiguous. Germline CDR1 reads SQVTM; CDR2 reads ANQGSEA. The CDR3 runs to 13 residues. The V gene lost 2 bases and the J gene lost 0 bases, with 7 bases spanning the gap. This CDR3 is CSVETAMNTEAFF. The CDR3 region has the DNA TGCAGCGTTGAAACTGCCATGAACACTGAAGCTTTCTTT.

The chain carries TRBV27 and TRBJ1-2; 10 bases are a match to TRBD1. The CDR3 has 15 amino acids. Per germline, CDR1 MNHEY and CDR2 SMNVEV (reference sequence). J gave up 4 bases and V 8 bases, and 10 bases lay outside the gene matches. CDR3 sequence: CASGTRTGGSYGYTF. CDR3 in DNA: TGTGCCAGCGGGACCCGGACAGGGGGTAGCTATGGCTACACCTTC.

J is TRBJ2-3 and V is TRBV10-3; TRBD2 agrees at 8 bases. This CDR3 contains 15 residues. The germline V gene encodes CDR1 ENHRY and CDR2 SYGVKD. After removal of 1 base from V and 9 bases from J, the junction contained 9 bases not matched to a gene. In DNA form, the CDR3 reads TGTGCCATCAGTGAGTGGGATAGCGGGACCCGGACGCAGTATTTT. This gives the protein CAISEWDSGTRTQYF.

This chain uses TRBV19 with TRBJ2-1, with 7 nucleotides matching TRBD2. Unmatched junction bases numbered 5, after V lost 4 bases and J lost 5 bases. The germline CDR1 and CDR2 sequences are LNHDA and SQIVND (reference sequence). This CDR3 is 14 amino acids long. The CDR3 loop is CASSRAGVNNEQFF. CDR3 DNA sequence: TGTGCCAGTAGTAGGGCGGGGGTAAACAATGAGCAGTTCTTC.

The chain couples TRBV28 to TRBJ1-2; tentative D call: TRBD1 (5 bases). CDR1 MDHEN and CDR2 SYDVKM come from the germline V gene. V was clipped by 6 bases and J by 8 bases, with 13 bases between them. This CDR3 region has 12 residues. The CDR3 bases are TGTGCCAGCAGCCTCCAGGGTAGGGGCTACACCTTC. Translated: CASSLQGRGYTF.

This chain links TRBV5-1 with TRBJ1-6; D ambiguous. Trimming stripped 0 bases from V and 9 bases from J, with 10 bases between. The CDR3 covers 14 residues. The V gene's germline CDR1 is SGHRS and CDR2 YFSETQ. The CDR3 nucleotides are TGCGCCAGCAGCTTGGACAGTGGGTCTTCACCCCTCCACTTT. Residues: CASSLDSGSSPLHF.

V and J are TRBV30 and TRBJ2-1, with 9 bases that match TRBD2. The J segment lost 0 bases and the V segment lost 5 bases, leaving 8 bases of the junction unmatched. The germline gives CDR1 GTSNPN, CDR2 SVGIG (reference sequence). CDR3 size: 16 residues. CDR3 nucleotide sequence: TGTGCCTGGGCGCGTCATAGCGGGAGCTCCTACAATGAGCAGTTCTTC. It specifies CAWARHSGSSYNEQFF.

The rearrangement uses TRBV9 and TRBJ2-7, with 13 bases matching TRBD2. From germline, CDR1 is SGDLS and CDR2 YYNGEE. V gave up 3 bases and J gave up 5 bases; unmatched junction bases: 5. There are 15 residues in the CDR3. Here the CDR3 DNA reads TGTGCCAGCAGCGCTACTAGCGGGAGGGCCAACGAGCAGTACTTC. This translates into CASSATSGRANEQYF.

The rearrangement joins TRBV27 to TRBJ2-1; 11 bases map to TRBD2. Unmatched junction bases numbered 16, after V lost 5 bases and J lost 10 bases. The CDR3 spans 17 residues. Germline lookup yields CDR1 MNHEY and CDR2 SMNVEV (reference sequence). In DNA form, the CDR3 reads TGTGCCAGCAGTGCTATGGAGTCCGGGACTAGCGGCACGGAGCAGTTCTTC. This translates into CASSAMESGTSGTEQFF.

In its sample, this clone was seen a few times. J is TRBJ2-7 and V is TRBV7-6; D could derive from TRBD1 or TRBD2 (5 bases each). V lost 0 bases and J lost 1, with 7 bases in between. The germline CDR1 and CDR2 sequences are SGHVS and FNYEAQ. This CDR3 has 14 amino acids. The CDR3 sequence: CASSLAGRSYEQYF. CDR3 DNA sequence: TGTGCCAGCAGCTTAGCGGGACGGTCCTACGAGCAGTACTTC.

The chain combines TRBV9 with TRBJ2-2; no clear D gene. CDR3 length: 15 amino acids. V dropped 0 bases and J dropped 5 bases, with 11 bases sitting between them. CDR1 is SGDLS, CDR2 YYNGEE, per germline. In DNA, the CDR3 is TGTGCCAGCAGCGTAGAAGGCTTGAATACCGGGGAGCTGTTTTTT. Protein product: CASSVEGLNTGELFF. The full variable domain, its missing parts supplied by reference TRBV9 and TRBJ2-2, is DSGVTQTPKHLITATGQRVTLRCSPRSGDLSVYWYQQSLDQGLQFLIQYYNGEERAKGNILERFSAQQFPDLHSELNLSSLELGDSALYFCASSVEGLNTGELFFGEGSRLTVL.

The V call is TRBV10-3, the J call TRBJ2-1; 8 positions match TRBD2. This CDR3 contains 16 residues. V shed 3 bases, J shed 8 bases, and the junction held 12 bases outside the gene matches. Germline V gene lookup returns CDR1 ENHRY and CDR2 SYGVKD. The CDR3: CAISELASGAGDEQFF. The CDR3 DNA reads as TGTGCCATCAGTGAACTAGCGTCAGGAGCGGGAGATGAGCAGTTCTTC.

This clone was seen a handful of times. This chain connects TRBV6-5 to TRBJ1-3; weak D call: TRBD1 (5 bases). V was cut by 2 bases and J by 5 bases, with 13 bases left in between. CDR1 and CDR2 (germline): MNHEY, SVGAGI. The CDR3 length is 15 residues. CDR3 nucleotide sequence: TGTGCCAGCAGTTACGGGTGGCAGGGAAGAAACACCATATATTTT. This translates into CASSYGWQGRNTIYF.

The V gene is TRBV7-8, the J gene TRBJ1-2; D not resolved. Trimming took 0 bases from V and 4 from J, leaving 12 bases between them. This CDR3 has 15 residues. Germline lookup yields CDR1 SGHVS and CDR2 FQNEAQ. This CDR3 is CASSLADLEGYGYTF. CDR3 coding DNA: TGTGCCAGCAGCTTAGCGGACCTGGAGGGCTATGGCTACACCTTC.

This clone was recorded once. The chain couples TRBV6-6 to TRBJ1-5; a weak D match, TRBD1 (5 bases). The V end was cut by 8 bases, the J end by 1 base, with 18 bases between. Germline values: CDR1 MNHNY, CDR2 SVGAGI (reference sequence). CDR3 length: 16 residues. The CDR3 DNA reads as TGTGCCAGCGGACCCAAGGGGCAACGGAGCAATCAGCCCCAGCATTTT. Translation gives CASGPKGQRSNQPQHF.

The rearrangement links TRBV30 to TRBJ1-4; D is perhaps TRBD1 (5 bases). From germline, CDR1 is GTSNPN and CDR2 SVGIG (reference sequence). The V and J ends lost 0 bases and 8 bases respectively, with 10 bases between them. The CDR3 spans 13 residues. The CDR3 spells CAWSVLGEEKLFF. The CDR3 DNA sequence: TGTGCCTGGAGTGTACTGGGGGAGGAAAAACTGTTTTTT. The whole variable domain, filled in from reference TRBV30 and TRBJ1-4, reads SQTIHQWPATLVQPVGSPLSLECTVEGTSNPNLYWYRQAAGRGLQLLFYSVGIGQISSEVPQNLSASRPQDRQFILSSKKLLLSDSGFYLCAWSVLGEEKLFFGSGTQLSVL.

The J gene is TRBJ1-4, the V gene TRBV10-2; maybe TRBD1 (5 bases). The CDR3 contains 14 residues. V lost 2 bases and J lost 3, with 7 bases in between. Per the germline V gene, CDR1 is WSHSY and CDR2 is SAAADI. The CDR3 DNA reads TGCGCCAGCAGTGAGGTGGGGGCTAATGAAAAACTGTTTTTT. It translates to CASSEVGANEKLFF.

The chain is built from TRBV28 and TRBJ1-5; no definite D call. Germline V gene data show CDR1 as MDHEN and CDR2 as SYDVKM. Between the trimmed V and J ends, which lost 2 bases and 9 bases, there was a span of 14 bases. The CDR3 consists of 14 residues. This CDR3 is CASSLGETTRPQHF. Written as DNA, the CDR3 is TGTGCCAGCAGTTTAGGGGAAACCACACGGCCCCAGCATTTT.

The J gene is TRBJ2-3, the V gene TRBV7-2; D gene uncertain. CDR1 and CDR2 from the germline V gene are SGHTA and FQGNSA. The CDR3 has 13 amino acids. Deletions cut 5 bases from V and 6 bases from J, with 12 bases between. The CDR3 DNA sequence: TGTGCCAGCAGCCTCGCTTTGAGGGATACGCAGTATTTT. Residues: CASSLALRDTQYF. Based on the CDR3 plus reference TRBV7-2 and TRBJ2-3, the full variable domain is GAGVSQSPSNKVTEKGKDVELRCDPISGHTALYWYRQSLGQGLEFLIYFQGNSAPDKSGLPSDRFSAERTGGSVSTLTIQRTQQEDSAVYLCASSLALRDTQYFGPGTRLTVL.

The J gene is TRBJ2-3, the V gene TRBV4-2; 8 bases line up with TRBD2. Losses at the gene ends were 0 bases for V and 0 bases for J; bases not matched to a gene: 8. CDR1 is LGHNA, CDR2 YNFKEQ, per germline. The CDR3 has 18 amino acids. The CDR3: CASSQDLASGFSTDTQYF. The CDR3 region has the DNA TGTGCCAGCAGCCAAGATCTGGCTAGCGGGTTTAGCACAGATACGCAGTATTTT.

This chain joins TRBV5-1 and TRBJ2-1, with 7 bases aligning to TRBD1. With 3 bases clipped from V and 3 bases from J, the junction kept 12 bases outside the gene matches. Germline V CDR1 and CDR2: SGHRS, YFSETQ. CDR3 length: 17 residues. The CDR3 DNA sequence: TGCGCCAGCAGCTCTCCACAGGGACAGCGCAGCTACAATGAGCAGTTCTTC. Its protein is CASSSPQGQRSYNEQFF.

This clone has only a few counts. This chain links TRBV28 with TRBJ1-6, with 8 bases aligning to TRBD1. The V segment lost 7 bases and the J segment 0 bases; nucleotides outside the gene matches: 5. This CDR3 comprises 16 residues. From germline, CDR1 is MDHEN and CDR2 SYDVKM. This CDR3 reads CASTRTGSSYNSPLHF. The CDR3 nucleotides read TGTGCCAGCACCAGGACAGGGAGCTCCTATAATTCACCCCTCCACTTT.

This clone was counted a single time. The V and J genes are TRBV7-2 and TRBJ1-2; D not certain. This CDR3 has 12 residues. Trimming took off 3 bases at V and 2 bases at J, with 4 bases between the two ends. Germline CDR1 is SGHTA and CDR2 is FQGNSA. CDR3 nucleotides: TGTGCCAGCAGCTTGGACAACTATGGCTACACCTTC. This sequence encodes CASSLDNYGYTF. Full variable domain (rest looked up from reference TRBV7-2 and TRBJ1-2): GAGVSQSPSNKVTEKGKDVELRCDPISGHTALYWYRQSLGQGLEFLIYFQGNSAPDKSGLPSDRFSAERTGGSVSTLTIQRTQQEDSAVYLCASSLDNYGYTFGSGTRLTVV.